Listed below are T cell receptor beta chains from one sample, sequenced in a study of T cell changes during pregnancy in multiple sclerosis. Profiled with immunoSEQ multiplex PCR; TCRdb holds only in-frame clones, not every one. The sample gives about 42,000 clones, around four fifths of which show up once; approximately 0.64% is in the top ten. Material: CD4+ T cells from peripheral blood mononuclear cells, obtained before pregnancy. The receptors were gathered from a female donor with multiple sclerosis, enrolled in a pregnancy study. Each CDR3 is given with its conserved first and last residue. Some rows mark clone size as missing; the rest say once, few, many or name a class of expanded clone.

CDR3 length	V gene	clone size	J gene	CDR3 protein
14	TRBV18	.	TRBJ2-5	CASSPPGLQETQYF
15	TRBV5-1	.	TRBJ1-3	CASSYAEPSGNTIYF
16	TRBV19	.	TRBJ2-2	CASSPQAGADTGELFF
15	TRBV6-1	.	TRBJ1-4	CASSKGQGGNEKLFF
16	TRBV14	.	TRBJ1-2	CASSPLPGQGIYGYTF
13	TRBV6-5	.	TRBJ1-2	CASRFGTAYGYTF
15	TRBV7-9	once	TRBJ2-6	CASSLLRAGANVLTF
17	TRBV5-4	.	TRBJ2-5	CASSLGASAGFQETQYF
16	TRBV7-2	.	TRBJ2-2	CASSPRNSDGTGELFF
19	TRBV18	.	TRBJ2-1	CASSPRAPSGVASYNEQFF
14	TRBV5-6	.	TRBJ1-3	CASSHGQGANTIYF
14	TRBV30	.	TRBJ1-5	CAWSWPTDNQPQHF
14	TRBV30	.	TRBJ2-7	CAWSAHLSSYEQYF
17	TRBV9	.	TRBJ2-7	CASSVGEAGAFFSEQYF
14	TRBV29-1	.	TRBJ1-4	CSVTLQGSGEKLFF
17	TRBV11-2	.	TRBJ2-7	CASSQLAGGRLAYEQYF
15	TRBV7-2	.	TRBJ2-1	CASSWGQGSYNEQFF
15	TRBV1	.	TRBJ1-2	CTSSQSRQGLYGYTF
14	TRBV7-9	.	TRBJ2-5	CASSFRQFQETQYF
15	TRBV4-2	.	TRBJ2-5	CASSHPGGIQETQYF
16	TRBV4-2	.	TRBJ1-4	CASSQKSLDLDEKLFF
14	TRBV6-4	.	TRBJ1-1	CASREPTGRTEAFF
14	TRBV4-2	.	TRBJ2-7	CASSQAVDLREQYF
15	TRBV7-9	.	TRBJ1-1	CASSLPGGLYTEAFF
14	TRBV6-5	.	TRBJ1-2	CASSYVTGALGYTF
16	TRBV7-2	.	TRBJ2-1	CASRDLAGGQYNEQFF
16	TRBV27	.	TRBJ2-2	CASSLTGLANTGELFF
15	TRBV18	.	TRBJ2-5	CASSPPSGGAGTQYF
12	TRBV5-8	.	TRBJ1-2	CASSRQDYGYTF
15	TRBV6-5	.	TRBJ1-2	CASSYVGGEAYGYTF
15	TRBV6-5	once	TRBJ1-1	CASSGGQTMNTEAFF
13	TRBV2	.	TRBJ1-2	CASSEENIYGYTF
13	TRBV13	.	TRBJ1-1	CASSFEDTGTTFF
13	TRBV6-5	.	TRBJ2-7	CASSSTGGGEQYF
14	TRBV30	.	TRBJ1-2	CAWSGTGGNYGYTF
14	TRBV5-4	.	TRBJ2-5	CASSLVGSQETQYF
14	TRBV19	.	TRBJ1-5	CASSMIRGSQPQHF
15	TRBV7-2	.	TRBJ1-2	CASSLAIGGSYGYTF
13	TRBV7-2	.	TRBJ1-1	CASSLVLSGKSFF
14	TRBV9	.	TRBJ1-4	CASSRPAGEEKLFF
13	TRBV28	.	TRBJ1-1	CASSFPGVTEAFF
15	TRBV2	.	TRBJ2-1	CASRTSGSIYNEQFF
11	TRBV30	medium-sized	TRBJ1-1	CAWRLLRWAFF
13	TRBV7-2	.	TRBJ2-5	CASSFGGGETQYF
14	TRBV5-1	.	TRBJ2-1	CASSQGQGGNEQFF
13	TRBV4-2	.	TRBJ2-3	CASSQVKTDTQYF
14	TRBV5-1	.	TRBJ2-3	CASSYYSGTDTQYF
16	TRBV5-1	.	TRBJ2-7	CASSWSRDTRNYEQYF
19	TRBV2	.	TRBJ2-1	CASFYLKTPSEHYGNEQFF
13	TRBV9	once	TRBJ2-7	CASSVSQGHEQYF
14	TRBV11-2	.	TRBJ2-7	CASSPNWGGDEQYF
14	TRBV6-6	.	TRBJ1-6	CASTTDRDSSPLHF
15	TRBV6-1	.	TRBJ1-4	CASSEPGQGGKKLFF
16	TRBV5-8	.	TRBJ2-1	CASSLARDSGYNEQFF
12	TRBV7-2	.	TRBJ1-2	CASSLAQGGYTF
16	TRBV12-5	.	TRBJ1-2	CASGSASRGDFHGYTF
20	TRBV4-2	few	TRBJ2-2	CASSQDQLAGRMSNTGELFF
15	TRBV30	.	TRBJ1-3	CAWRGQGHSGNTIYF
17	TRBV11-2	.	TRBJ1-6	CASSLGPSRNQNSPLHF
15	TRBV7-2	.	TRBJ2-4	CASSFVGGPENIQYF